The count of the clone carrying this T cell receptor beta chain is one. This sample was included in a study of blood T cell repertoires in COVID-19. TCRdb's copy holds only in-frame clones and misses some; the assay was immunoSEQ multiplex PCR. The sample includes about 17,000 clones, approximately 89% of them seen just once. The receptor comes from a man between 60 and 75 years old with active COVID-19. Input material: peripheral blood.

CDR3 nucleotides: TGTGCCAGCAGTGAAAATATGGGGACAGGGGGCGGCTATGGCTACACCTTC. Its protein product is CASSENMGTGGGYGYTF. The V call is TRBV6-1, the J call TRBJ1-2, with 12 nucleotides matching TRBD1. The V gene's germline CDR1 is MNHNS and CDR2 SASEGT. The J segment lost 4 bases and the V segment lost 2 bases, leaving 8 bases of the junction unmatched. The CDR3 loop spans 17 amino acids.